Listed below are T cell receptor beta chains from one sample, sequenced in a study of cytomegalovirus exposure and HLA in healthy donors. Only in-frame clones appear in the TCRdb table, and some are missing; sequencing was by immunoSEQ multiplex PCR. The sample shows some 120,000 clones, over 8% of them seen only once. Sequencing was done on a sample of PBMCs. All receptors derive from a man aged 40-55 years in good health and CMV-seronegative. Both conserved end residues are part of each CDR3. The D gene is left open where the match is weak. The size of a clone is reported for some rows only, either as once, few or many, or as a class for expanded clones.

CDR3: CASSGGAYEQYF; DNA: TGTGCCAGCAGCGGGGGGGCCTACGAGCAGTACTTC; D: TRBD2; J: TRBJ2-7; size: NA; V: TRBV2
CDR3: CASQRPGQGAGEAFF; DNA: TGTGCCAGCCAAAGACCGGGACAGGGAGCCGGTGAAGCTTTCTTT; D: TRBD1; J: TRBJ1-1; size: NA; V: TRBV28
CDR3: CASSSGLALEQFF; DNA: TGTGCCAGTAGTTCGGGACTAGCCCTTGAGCAGTTCTTC; D: TRBD2; J: TRBJ2-1; size: NA; V: TRBV19
CDR3: CASSLFGTSGGSTDTQYF; DNA: TGTGCCAGCAGCTTATTTGGCACTAGCGGGGGGAGCACAGATACGCAGTATTTT; D: TRBD2; J: TRBJ2-3; size: NA; V: TRBV7-2
CDR3: CASSIDNTDTQYF; DNA: TGTGCCAGTAGTATCGACAATACAGATACGCAGTATTTT; D: NA; J: TRBJ2-3; size: few; V: TRBV19
CDR3: CASSIDRLYGYTF; DNA: TGCGCCAGCAGCATCGACAGGCTCTATGGCTACACCTTC; D: NA; J: TRBJ1-2; size: NA; V: TRBV5-1
CDR3: CASSVDGFAGQPQHF; DNA: TGCGCCAGCAGCGTGGACGGATTTGCGGGTCAGCCCCAGCATTTT; D: NA; J: TRBJ1-5; size: NA; V: TRBV5-1
CDR3: CASSRGAGLTGELFF; DNA: TGTGCCAGTAGTAGAGGAGCGGGACTCACCGGGGAGCTGTTTTTT; D: TRBD2; J: TRBJ2-2; size: few; V: TRBV19
CDR3: CASSYLGQAYGYTF; DNA: TGTGCCAGCAGTTACTTGGGACAAGCCTATGGCTACACCTTC; D: NA; J: TRBJ1-2; size: few; V: TRBV6-6
CDR3: CASSPLAGEAGELFF; DNA: TGTGCCAGCAGCCCACTAGCGGGGGAAGCCGGGGAGCTGTTTTTT; D: TRBD2; J: TRBJ2-2; size: few; V: TRBV7-2
CDR3: CASGLGQGPNTEAFF; DNA: TGTGCTAGTGGTTTGGGACAGGGACCGAACACTGAAGCTTTCTTT; D: TRBD1; J: TRBJ1-1; size: few; V: TRBV12-5
CDR3: CASSEDRGSEKLFF; DNA: TGTGCCAGTTCCGAGGACAGGGGGTCTGAAAAACTGTTTTTT; D: TRBD1; J: TRBJ1-4; size: NA; V: TRBV19
CDR3: CASSLGTVQPQHF; DNA: TGTGCCAGCAGCCTAGGGACAGTTCAGCCCCAGCATTTT; D: TRBD1; J: TRBJ1-5; size: NA; V: TRBV7-9
CDR3: CASSEGTGLYEQYF; DNA: TGTGCCAGCAGCGAGGGGACAGGCCTCTACGAGCAGTACTTC; D: TRBD1; J: TRBJ2-7; size: NA; V: TRBV9
CDR3: CAWSANHDKGYTF; DNA: TGTGCCTGGAGCGCGAACCATGACAAGGGCTACACCTTC; D: NA; J: TRBJ1-2; size: NA; V: TRBV30
CDR3: CASSLGQTPDIQYF; DNA: TGTGCCAGCAGCTTGGGACAGACCCCCGACATTCAGTACTTC; D: NA; J: TRBJ2-4; size: NA; V: TRBV5-4
CDR3: CASSQRPQGTEAFF; DNA: TGCGCCAGCAGCCAACGGCCCCAGGGCACTGAAGCTTTCTTT; D: NA; J: TRBJ1-1; size: NA; V: TRBV4-1
CDR3: CASSFKIAGDTQYF; DNA: TGTGCCAGCAGCTTTAAGATAGCCGGGGATACGCAGTATTTT; D: NA; J: TRBJ2-3; size: few; V: TRBV5-4
CDR3: CASSVGLYGSGANVLTF; DNA: TGTGCCAGCAGTGTGGGCCTATATGGCTCTGGGGCCAACGTCCTGACTTTC; D: NA; J: TRBJ2-6; size: few; V: TRBV6-1
CDR3: CASSQGQGRSYEQYF; DNA: TGCGCCAGCAGCCAAGGACAGGGTAGGTCCTACGAGCAGTACTTC; D: TRBD1; J: TRBJ2-7; size: few; V: TRBV4-1
CDR3: CASSEIGGTQYF; DNA: TGCGCCAGCAGCGAAATCGGGGGGACCCAGTACTTC; D: NA; J: TRBJ2-5; size: few; V: TRBV4-3
CDR3: CASSVQGERSPLHF; DNA: TGTGCCAGCAGCGTACAGGGGGAACGATCACCCCTCCACTTT; D: TRBD1; J: TRBJ1-6; size: few; V: TRBV9
CDR3: CASSPGASESYEQYF; DNA: TGTGCCAGCTCACCAGGGGCTAGCGAGTCCTACGAGCAGTACTTC; D: NA; J: TRBJ2-7; size: few; V: TRBV18
CDR3: CASSFRDRDYQPQHF; DNA: TGTGCCAGCAGCTTCCGGGACAGGGATTATCAGCCCCAGCATTTT; D: TRBD1; J: TRBJ1-5; size: few; V: TRBV5-6
CDR3: CASSQVSMPGGEQYF; DNA: TGCGCCAGCAGCCAAGTTTCCATGCCAGGGGGCGAGCAGTACTTC; D: TRBD1; J: TRBJ2-7; size: NA; V: TRBV4-1
CDR3: CASRSQGGAYGYTF; DNA: TGTGCCAGCAGGTCACAGGGGGGGGCCTATGGCTACACCTTC; D: TRBD1; J: TRBJ1-2; size: few; V: TRBV27
CDR3: CASSKGTGDAYEQYF; DNA: TGCGCCAGCAGCAAGGGGACAGGGGACGCCTACGAGCAGTACTTC; D: TRBD1; J: TRBJ2-7; size: few; V: TRBV5-1
CDR3: CASSPTTGTNYGYTF; DNA: TGTGCCAGCAGCCCGACGACAGGGACCAACTATGGCTACACCTTC; D: TRBD1; J: TRBJ1-2; size: few; V: TRBV4-2
CDR3: CASSPVKEMNTEAFF; DNA: TGTGCCAGCTCACCAGTGAAGGAGATGAACACTGAAGCTTTCTTT; D: NA; J: TRBJ1-1; size: NA; V: TRBV18
CDR3: CASSNTPGVAGELFF; DNA: TGTGCCAGCAGTAATACCCCGGGAGTAGCCGGGGAGCTGTTTTTT; D: NA; J: TRBJ2-2; size: few; V: TRBV7-8
CDR3: CASSIGDRAHDEQFF; DNA: TGTGCCAGCAGCATAGGTGACAGGGCGCACGATGAGCAGTTCTTC; D: TRBD1; J: TRBJ2-1; size: few; V: TRBV7-3
CDR3: CASSRTSGGAQTQYF; DNA: TGTGCCAGCAGTCGGACTAGCGGGGGGGCACAGACCCAGTACTTC; D: TRBD2; J: TRBJ2-5; size: NA; V: TRBV2
CDR3: CASSTQGWDSQPQHF; DNA: TGTGCCAGCAGCACCCAGGGGTGGGATAGTCAGCCCCAGCATTTT; D: NA; J: TRBJ1-5; size: few; V: TRBV11-3
CDR3: CGSNSLDREEPQYF; DNA: TGTGGGTCCAATAGCCTGGACAGGGAAGAGCCCCAGTACTTC; D: TRBD1; J: TRBJ2-5; size: NA; V: TRBV2
CDR3: CASSQDRGTEAFF; DNA: TGCGCCAGCAGCCAAGACAGGGGCACTGAAGCTTTCTTT; D: NA; J: TRBJ1-1; size: few; V: TRBV4-1
CDR3: CASSYGSSGGVYNEQFF; DNA: TGCGCCAGCAGCTATGGAAGTAGCGGGGGGGTTTACAATGAGCAGTTCTTC; D: TRBD2; J: TRBJ2-1; size: NA; V: TRBV5-1
CDR3: CASSYSSTGNEQFF; DNA: TGTGCCAGCAGTTACTCGAGTACAGGGAATGAGCAGTTCTTC; D: NA; J: TRBJ2-1; size: few; V: TRBV6-5
CDR3: CAWSGYQETQYF; DNA: TGTGCCTGGAGCGGGTACCAAGAGACCCAGTACTTC; D: NA; J: TRBJ2-5; size: few; V: TRBV30
CDR3: CASSQGRGGWETQYF; DNA: TGCGCCAGCAGCCAAGGACGGGGGGGCTGGGAGACCCAGTACTTC; D: TRBD2; J: TRBJ2-5; size: few; V: TRBV4-1
CDR3: CASSAGLAGATDTQYF; DNA: TGTGCCAGCAGTGCCGGACTAGCGGGGGCGACAGATACGCAGTATTTT; D: TRBD2; J: TRBJ2-3; size: few; V: TRBV6-1
CDR3: CASSLNQDTEAFF; DNA: TGTGCCAGCAGCTTAAACCAGGACACTGAAGCTTTCTTT; D: NA; J: TRBJ1-1; size: NA; V: TRBV7-2
CDR3: CASSLGQGPDEQYF; DNA: TGCGCCAGCAGCCTCGGACAGGGTCCTGACGAGCAGTACTTC; D: TRBD1; J: TRBJ2-7; size: few; V: TRBV5-1
CDR3: CSVEVVGRGNGYTF; DNA: TGCAGCGTTGAAGTCGTAGGGCGGGGGAATGGCTACACCTTC; D: NA; J: TRBJ1-2; size: NA; V: TRBV29-1
CDR3: CASTLQGDSYEQYF; DNA: TGTGCCAGCACCCTACAGGGGGACTCCTACGAGCAGTACTTC; D: TRBD1; J: TRBJ2-7; size: NA; V: TRBV7-8